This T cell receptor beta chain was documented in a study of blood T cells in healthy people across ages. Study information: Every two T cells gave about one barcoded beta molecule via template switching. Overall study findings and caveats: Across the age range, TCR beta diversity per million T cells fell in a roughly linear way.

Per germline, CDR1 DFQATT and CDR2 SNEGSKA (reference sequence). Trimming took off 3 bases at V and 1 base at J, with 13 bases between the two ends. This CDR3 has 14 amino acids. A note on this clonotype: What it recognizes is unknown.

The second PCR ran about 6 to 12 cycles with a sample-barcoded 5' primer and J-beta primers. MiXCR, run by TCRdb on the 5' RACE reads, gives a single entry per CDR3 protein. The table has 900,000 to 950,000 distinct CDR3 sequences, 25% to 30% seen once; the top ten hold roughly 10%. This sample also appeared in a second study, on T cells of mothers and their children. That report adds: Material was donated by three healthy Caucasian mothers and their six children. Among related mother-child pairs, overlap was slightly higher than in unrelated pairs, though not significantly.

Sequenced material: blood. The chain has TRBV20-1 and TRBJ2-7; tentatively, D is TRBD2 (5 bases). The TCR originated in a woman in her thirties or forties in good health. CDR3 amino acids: CSARPEGSSYEQYF. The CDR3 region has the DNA TGCAGTGCTAGGCCAGAAGGGAGTTCCTACGAGCAGTACTTC.